These 3 T cell receptor beta chains originate from one sample sequenced in a study of breast tumors, draining lymph nodes, adjacent tissues. TCRdb processed the multiplex PCR reads anew with MiXCR; each CDR3 protein has one entry. Here the sample spans approximately 170,000 distinct CDR3 sequences, roughly 30% being singletons. Samples came from axillary lymph nodes draining the breast cancer. The sequenced sample was axillary lymph node tissue. These receptors were collected from a female donor with breast cancer. Some clones in this sample may be carry-over from other donors' samples.

This clonotype was seen a handful of times. Given a much more abundant clone one base away, this may be a read error. The chain employs TRBV11-3 and TRBJ2-5, with no clear D. The CDR3 runs 15 residues. Trimming cost V 0 bases and J 7 bases, with 15 bases left between them. Germline V gene lookup returns CDR1 SGHNT and CDR2 YENEEA. The CDR3 reads CASSLDFEARGTQYF. The CDR3 region has the DNA TGTGCCAGCAGCTTAGATTTTGAGGCTCGAGGGACCCAGTACTTC.

This clonotype was seen at least ten times. This chain uses TRBV9 with TRBJ2-1; 9 positions agree with TRBD2. V shed 2 bases, J shed 7 bases, and the junction held 16 bases outside the gene matches. Germline values: CDR1 SGDLS, CDR2 YYNGEE. CDR3 length: 18 amino acids. CDR3 residues: CASSVSGSFGQSSNEQFF. The CDR3 DNA reads as TGTGCCAGCAGCGTTAGCGGGAGCTTTGGACAGTCGTCGAATGAGCAGTTCTTC.

This clonotype was observed many times. The conserved phenylalanine or tryptophan normally closing the CDR3 is absent here, so this likely arose from a read error. V and J are TRBV7-9 and TRBJ1-6; D gene ambiguous. Germline-derived CDR1 and CDR2 are SEHNR and FQNEAQ (reference sequence). The CDR3 loop spans 16 amino acids. Trimming removed 4 bases at V and 9 bases at J, with 19 bases between. The CDR3 region has the DNA TGTGCCAGCAGCTCGGGGTCTCGGATCGCGATTTCACCCCTCCACTCT. Its translation: CASSSGSRIAISPLHS.